Listed here are 11 T cell receptor beta chains from one sample, sequenced in a study of T-cell reconstitution after alpha-beta-depleted transplantation in children. This sample's TCRbeta library carried unique molecular identifier barcodes. TCRdb used MiXCR to reprocess the PCR reads, holding one entry per CDR3 protein. The table shows around 410,000 distinct CDR3 sequences, with approximately 10% occurring only once. This specimen was PBMCs from the stem cell graft donor, taken from the stem cell graft. The receptors shown here come from a human donor who donated a stem cell graft to a child with acute myeloid leukemia.

This clonotype was counted only a few times. The rearrangement uses TRBV4-3 and TRBJ1-3; D not certain. This CDR3 has 17 amino acids. The V gene's germline CDR1 is LGHNA and CDR2 YSLEER. Trimming took off 0 bases at V and 0 bases at J, with 12 bases between the two ends. CDR3 in DNA: TGCGCCAGCAGCCAAGAACTAGTAACCGTCTCTGGAAACACCATATATTTT. It codes for CASSQELVTVSGNTIYF.

This clonotype was found many times. The chain couples TRBV20-1 to TRBJ1-1; D not resolved. Trimming took 3 bases from V and 0 from J, leaving 8 bases between them. The germline V gene encodes CDR1 DFQATT and CDR2 SNEGSKA (reference sequence). This CDR3 is 13 amino acids long. This chain's CDR3 is CSASVGMNTEAFF. The CDR3 DNA follows: TGCAGTGCTAGCGTCGGCATGAACACTGAAGCTTTCTTT.

The table lists this clonotype with a few counts. The gene calls are TRBV5-1 and TRBJ2-7; weak D call: TRBD1 (6 bases). V shed 0 bases and J shed 6 bases, with 10 bases lying between them. The CDR3 extends over 13 amino acids. Germline CDR1 and CDR2: SGHRS and YFSETQ. The CDR3 DNA sequence: TGCGCCAGCAGCTTGGTACAGGGTAGCGAGCAGTACGTC. It translates to CASSLVQGSEQYV.

This clonotype has just a few counts. The rearrangement uses TRBV29-1 and TRBJ1-5; TRBD1 is a possible D gene (5 bases). The CDR3 consists of 14 residues. CDR1 is SQVTM and CDR2 is ANQGSEA in the germline V gene. The V gene lost 5 bases and the J gene lost 0 bases, with 11 bases spanning the gap. The CDR3 DNA is TGCAGCGTTTCCGGGACGGATAGCAATCAGCCCCAGCATTTT. This translates into CSVSGTDSNQPQHF.

The chain has TRBV20-1 and TRBJ1-1; 8 bases are a match to TRBD1. Germline V lookup: CDR1 DFQATT, CDR2 SNEGSKA (reference sequence). The CDR3 is 17 amino acids. The V gene end was trimmed by 1 base and the J gene end by 6 bases; junction bases not matched to a gene: 16. The CDR3 coding sequence is TGCAGTGCTAGAGGGGACTCCAGGGGGCTGGGGTGGGCTGAAGCTTTCTTT. Amino acid sequence: CSARGDSRGLGWAEAFF.

At least ten counts were recorded for this clonotype. The V gene is TRBV20-1, the J gene TRBJ1-5; TRBD1 matches at 7 bases. Looked up from germline, CDR1 is DFQATT and CDR2 is SNEGSKA (reference sequence). This CDR3 region has 13 residues. Trimming cost V 5 bases and J 1 base; bases outside gene matches: 2. The CDR3 reads CSALGQSNQPQHF. DNA of the CDR3: TGCAGTGCTTTGGGACAGAGCAATCAGCCCCAGCATTTT.

The rearrangement joins TRBV29-1 to TRBJ2-6, with D unclear. CDR3 length equals 13 residues. The V gene lost 5 bases and the J gene lost 2 bases, with 7 bases spanning the gap. Germline CDR1 SQVTM, CDR2 ANQGSEA. CDR3 in DNA: TGCAGCGTTAGAATAGCTGGGGCCAACGTCCTGACTTTC. This encodes CSVRIAGANVLTF.

The CDR3 DNA follows: TGTGCCAGCATCGGACTAGCGGGAGGATTCGAGGAGACCCAGTACTTC. It is translated as CASIGLAGGFEETQYF. The chain links TRBV2 to TRBJ2-5, with TRBD2 matching over 14 bases. This CDR3 spans 16 amino acids. Germline CDR1 reads SNHLY; CDR2 reads FYNNEI. V lost 7 bases and J lost 5; bases outside the gene matches: 9.

This rearrangement joins TRBV5-1 to TRBJ1-1; TRBD1 agrees at 7 bases. There are 15 residues in the CDR3. The V segment lost 3 bases and the J segment 5 bases; nucleotides outside the gene matches: 10. The germline gives CDR1 SGHRS, CDR2 YFSETQ. CDR3 region: CASSWTKGARTEAFF. In DNA form, the CDR3 reads TGCGCCAGCAGCTGGACGAAGGGGGCGCGGACTGAAGCTTTCTTT.

This clonotype was counted between two and nine times. In nucleotides, the CDR3 is TGTGCCAGCACTCTCTCCTACGAGCAGTACTTC. This gives the protein CASTLSYEQYF. This chain uses TRBV2 with TRBJ2-7; D ambiguous. V was trimmed by 7 bases and J by 0 bases, leaving 4 bases between them. Germline CDR1 SNHLY, CDR2 FYNNEI. The CDR3 is 11 residues long.

This clonotype was observed a few times. The CDR3 here is CSFAGGSTNEKLFF. For the CDR3, the DNA is TGCAGCTTCGCGGGGGGGTCAACTAATGAAAAACTGTTTTTT. The V gene is TRBV29-1, the J gene TRBJ1-4, with TRBD1 as a possible D gene (5 bases). In germline, CDR1 is SQVTM, CDR2 ANQGSEA. The CDR3 consists of 14 residues. Trimming stripped 8 bases from V and 0 bases from J, with 13 bases between.